Shown below are 29 T cell receptor beta chains from a single sample sequenced in a study of T cells in Graves' hyperthyroidism and ophthalmopathy (dated by TCRdb to about 2019). To prepare the library, multiplex PCR was applied. The sample was run on an Illumina HiSeq 2000. TCR beta CDR3 regions were amplified from RNA transcripts. A first-round RT-PCR of the TCR CDR3 used the HTBI primer set with the Qiagen OneStep RT-PCR kit. Using fastp at Q25 and MiXCR, TCRdb reprocessed the public reads and kept productive beta chains. Rows matching on CDR3 protein sequence are summarized as one entry with the most common DNA and genes. The sample includes 350,000 to 500,000 distinct CDR3 sequences, with approximately 13% observed a single time. Approximately 5.8% of the sample goes to the ten largest clones. Sequenced material: blood. The receptors derive from a woman aged 18-29 years with Graves' hyperthyroidism.

This clonotype occurred many times. This chain joins TRBV28 and TRBJ2-1, with 7 bases that match TRBD1. V shed 6 bases and J 7 bases; nucleotides not matched to a gene: 12. The germline CDR1 and CDR2 sequences are MDHEN and SYDVKM. The length of the CDR3 is 15 residues. The CDR3, as DNA: TGTGCCAGCAGCTTTGACAGGGTGAGGGTTAATGAGCAGTTCTTC. Its protein is CASSFDRVRVNEQFF.

This clonotype occurred many times. The rearrangement links TRBV2 to TRBJ2-2, with 7 bases aligning to TRBD2. The trim removed 8 bases at V and 5 bases at J, leaving 8 bases unmatched. Germline V CDR1 and CDR2: SNHLY, FYNNEI. The length of the CDR3 is 14 residues. The CDR3 DNA reads as TGTGCCAGCGGGAGGGAGCAAGAAACCGGGGAGCTGTTTTTT. This translates into CASGREQETGELFF.

This chain uses TRBV19 with TRBJ2-3; D uncertain. CDR1 and CDR2 from the germline V gene are LNHDA and SQIVND (reference sequence). V was cut by 6 bases and J by 3 bases, with 10 bases left in between. The CDR3 is 13 residues long. The CDR3 sequence: CASSLVYTDTQYF. The CDR3 DNA reads TGTGCCAGTAGCCTAGTATATACAGATACGCAGTATTTT.

This chain joins TRBV5-1 and TRBJ2-5; 7 bases align to TRBD2. The germline gives CDR1 SGHRS, CDR2 YFSETQ. This CDR3 comprises 17 residues. V lost 0 bases to trimming and J lost 1 base; unmatched junction nucleotides: 9. Here the CDR3 reads CASSLEVGAGPQETQYF. DNA of the CDR3: TGCGCCAGCAGCTTGGAGGTTGGAGCGGGACCCCAAGAGACCCAGTACTTC.

The chain combines TRBV9 with TRBJ2-7; D might be TRBD2 (5 bases). Trimming pared 0 bases from V and 0 bases from J, leaving 10 bases between. The CDR3 runs 15 residues. Germline CDR1 is SGDLS and CDR2 is YYNGEE. This chain's CDR3 is CASSVDLTSSYEQYF. CDR3 nucleotide sequence: TGTGCCAGCAGCGTAGATTTAACTAGCTCCTACGAGCAGTACTTC.

The chain carries TRBV4-1 and TRBJ1-1; tentative D call: TRBD1 (6 bases). The CDR3 is 14 amino acids. Between the trimmed V and J ends, which lost 1 base and 4 bases, there was a span of 10 bases. Germline assignment: CDR1 MGHRA and CDR2 YSYEKL. The CDR3 loop reads CASSQGIGGTEAFF. CDR3 sequence (DNA): TGCGCCAGCAGCCAAGGAATAGGGGGCACTGAAGCTTTCTTT.

There are many counts of this clonotype. The rearrangement joins TRBV5-1 to TRBJ2-3; D ambiguous. Trimming took off 4 bases at V and 2 bases at J, with 26 bases between the two ends. Germline assignment: CDR1 SGHRS and CDR2 YFSETQ. This CDR3 is 19 amino acids long. The CDR3 loop reads CASSPSQVGPGYDTDTQYF. The CDR3, as DNA: TGCGCCAGCAGCCCGTCTCAAGTCGGACCCGGGTATGACACAGATACGCAGTATTTT.

This clonotype occurred many times. The genes are TRBV3-1 and TRBJ1-1; no reliable D call. The V gene lost 4 bases and the J gene lost 3 bases, with 9 bases spanning the gap. The germline gives CDR1 LGHDT, CDR2 YNNKEL (reference sequence). The CDR3 is made up of 13 amino acids. The CDR3 region has the DNA TGTGCCAGCAGCCGGATTGGGGACACTGAAGCTTTCTTT. This encodes CASSRIGDTEAFF. The variable domain in full, with the rest retrieved from reference TRBV3-1 and TRBJ1-1, is DTAVSQTPKYLVTQMGNDKSIKCEQNLGHDTMYWYKQDSKKFLKIMFSYNNKELIINETVPNRFSPKSPDKAHLNLHINSLELGDSAVYFCASSRIGDTEAFFGQGTRLTVV.

This clonotype was counted many times. V is TRBV28 and J is TRBJ1-1; D remains ambiguous. Germline CDR1 reads MDHEN; CDR2 reads SYDVKM. The ends were cut back, 2 bases at V and 1 base at J, with 14 bases in the middle. CDR3 length equals 16 residues. The CDR3 nucleotides read TGTGCCAGCAGTTTACCCCAGGAGAAATCGAACACTGAAGCTTTCTTT. Translation: CASSLPQEKSNTEAFF.

This clonotype showed up many times. The chain employs TRBV6-1 and TRBJ2-1; the match to TRBD2 covers 13 bases. CDR1 MNHNS and CDR2 SASEGT come from the germline V gene. CDR3 length: 15 residues. The V and J ends lost 5 bases and 13 bases, in that order; junction bases with no gene match: 11. CDR3 amino acids: CASSSGTSGTYTQFF. The CDR3 nucleotides are TGTGCCAGCAGTTCCGGGACTAGCGGGACCTACACTCAGTTCTTC.

This clonotype was seen repeatedly, ten times or more. The V gene is TRBV12-3 or TRBV12-4, the J gene TRBJ1-1; D not resolved. CDR3 length equals 15 residues. The V end lost 1 base, the J end lost 5 bases, and 14 bases lay between the germline ends. This chain's CDR3 is CASSLVGGLRTEAFF. In DNA, the CDR3 is TGTGCCAGCAGTTTAGTAGGAGGGCTTCGAACTGAAGCTTTCTTT.

The chain couples TRBV28 to TRBJ2-5; 13 positions match TRBD2. With V trimmed by 6 bases and J by 5 bases, 15 bases remained unmatched. Germline CDR1 and CDR2: MDHEN and SYDVKM. The CDR3 covers 18 residues. The CDR3 region has the DNA TGTGCCAGCAGCCCCGCCTCGGGACTAGCGGGACCCCAGGAGACCCAGTACTTC. Protein product: CASSPASGLAGPQETQYF. Together with reference TRBV28 and TRBJ2-5, the CDR3 gives the full variable domain: DVKVTQSSRYLVKRTGEKVFLECVQDMDHENMFWYRQDPGLGLRLIYFSYDVKMKEKGDIPEGYSVSREKKERFSLILESASTNQTSMYLCASSPASGLAGPQETQYFGPGTRLLVL.

There are many counts of this clonotype. This sequence joins TRBV27 and TRBJ1-5; 8 bases are shared with TRBD1. J was trimmed by 7 bases and V by 3 bases; bases with no gene match: 5. Germline CDR1 and CDR2: MNHEY and SMNVEV (reference sequence). The CDR3 loop spans 14 amino acids. The CDR3 sequence is CASSFTGGKQPQHF. CDR3 nucleotides: TGTGCCAGCAGTTTTACAGGGGGAAAGCAGCCCCAGCATTTT.

This clonotype was detected ten times or more. The chain recombines TRBV7-9 with TRBJ2-5; weak D call: TRBD1 (6 bases). This CDR3 spans 15 amino acids. Germline loops: CDR1 SEHNR, CDR2 FQNEAQ (reference sequence). The V end was cut by 5 bases, the J end by 4 bases, with 17 bases between. CDR3 residues: CASSPATGTGETQYF. Written as DNA, the CDR3 is TGTGCCAGCAGCCCCGCCACAGGGACCGGAGAGACCCAGTACTTC.

This clonotype was detected many times. The chain joins TRBV12-3 or TRBV12-4 to TRBJ2-7, with D perhaps matching TRBD1 or TRBD2 (5 bases each). V lost 5 bases and J lost 7, with 9 bases in between. This CDR3 contains 11 residues. The chain's CDR3 is CASSPGGEQYF. CDR3 coding DNA: TGTGCCAGCAGTCCTGGGGGAGAGCAGTACTTC.

This clonotype was detected many times. V and J are TRBV7-9 and TRBJ2-1; D may be TRBD1 (5 bases). The V gene's germline CDR1 is SEHNR and CDR2 FQNEAQ (reference sequence). The CDR3 spans 14 residues. V was trimmed by 1 base and J by 5 bases, leaving 9 bases between them. CDR3 coding DNA: TGTGCCAGCAGCTTAGGGGGCTGGAACAATGAGCAGTTCTTC. Translation: CASSLGGWNNEQFF.

The table lists this clonotype with many counts. The J gene is TRBJ1-1, the V gene TRBV6-1, with D maybe TRBD1 (6 bases). Deletions cut 2 bases from V and 1 base from J, with 11 bases between. The CDR3 totals 15 residues. Germline V gene data show CDR1 as MNHNS and CDR2 as SASEGT. CDR3 bases: TGTGCCAGCAGTGAATCGACAGGTTCGAACACTGAAGCTTTCTTT. It codes for CASSESTGSNTEAFF.

V usage is TRBV20-1 and J usage is TRBJ1-6, with 10 bases matching TRBD1. The junction had 6 bases not matched to a gene; V was cut back by 0 bases and J by 7 bases. CDR3 size: 16 residues. The germline V gene has CDR1 DFQATT and CDR2 SNEGSKA (reference sequence). The chain's CDR3 is CSARENPGQGNSPLHF. For the CDR3, the DNA is TGCAGTGCTAGAGAGAATCCGGGACAGGGGAATTCACCCCTCCACTTT.

This clonotype turned up a few times. This chain uses TRBV7-6 with TRBJ2-7; D may be TRBD2 (7 bases). The germline gives CDR1 SGHVS, CDR2 FNYEAQ. The CDR3 is 15 residues long. V was cut by 3 bases and J by 3 bases, with 15 bases left in between. The CDR3 nucleotides read TGTGCCAGCAGCTTGCTACAGGGCGGGGGCTACGAGCAGTACTTC. Its protein product is CASSLLQGGGYEQYF. The entire variable domain, with the rest obtained from reference TRBV7-6 and TRBJ2-7, is as follows: GAGVSQSPRYKVTKRGQDVALRCDPISGHVSLYWYRQALGQGPEFLTYFNYEAQQDKSGLPNDRFSAERPEGSISTLTIQRTEQRDSAMYRCASSLLQGGGYEQYFGPGTRLTVT.

The rearrangement links TRBV9 to TRBJ2-1, with D perhaps TRBD1 (5 bases). V was cut by 0 bases and J by 9 bases, with 22 bases left in between. CDR1 and CDR2 from the germline V gene are SGDLS and YYNGEE. CDR3 length equals 17 residues. CDR3 in amino acids: CASSVDPGGAVKGEQFF. The DNA of the CDR3 is TGTGCCAGCAGCGTAGATCCTGGTGGGGCTGTAAAAGGTGAGCAGTTCTTC.

This clonotype was found a few times. The rearrangement links TRBV7-8 to TRBJ2-7; D is possibly TRBD2 (6 bases). V shed 5 bases and J shed 2 bases, with 10 bases lying between them. CDR1 is SGHVS, CDR2 FQNEAQ, per germline. This CDR3 is built from 13 residues. The CDR3 is CASSPGLPYEQYF. The CDR3 nucleotides are TGTGCCAGCAGCCCGGGACTCCCCTACGAGCAGTACTTC. The full variable domain, completed using reference TRBV7-8 and TRBJ2-7, is GAGVSQSPRYKVAKRGQDVALRCDPISGHVSLFWYQQALGQGPEFLTYFQNEAQLDKSGLPSDRFFAERPEGSVSTLKIQRTQQEDSAVYLCASSPGLPYEQYFGPGTRLTVT.

The V and J genes are TRBV6-1 and TRBJ1-6, with a possible D match to TRBD1 (5 bases). This CDR3 contains 15 residues. The germline V and J ends were trimmed by 6 bases and 12 bases, with 21 bases remaining between them. Germline V gene lookup returns CDR1 MNHNS and CDR2 SASEGT. Here the CDR3 reads CASSRGRDWAVPLHF. The CDR3 nucleotides read TGTGCCAGCAGCCGCGGCCGGGACTGGGCGGTACCCCTCCACTTT.

As to this clonotype: A read error may explain this, as a much larger clone is one base away. This rearrangement joins TRBV28 to TRBJ2-7, with 7 bases aligning to TRBD2. Germline V gene lookup returns CDR1 MDHEN and CDR2 SYDVKM. Trimming at V came to 2 bases and at J to 2 bases, leaving 6 bases not matched to a gene. This CDR3 contains 15 residues. This CDR3 is CASSLLTGGTYEQYF. DNA for the CDR3: TGTGCCAGCAGTTTACTAACGGGAGGTACCTACGAGCAGTACTTC.

This clonotype was picked up one time. The chain uses TRBV16 and TRBJ2-1, with D possibly being TRBD1 (6 bases). This CDR3 has 18 residues. V lost 1 base to trimming and J lost 4 bases, with 20 bases between them. Germline V CDR1 and CDR2: KGHSY, FQNENV. The CDR3 sequence: CASSQLLRVSGAYNEQFF. The CDR3 nucleotides read TGTGCCAGCAGCCAATTACTCCGGGTTTCAGGGGCATACAATGAGCAGTTCTTC.

This clonotype showed up just a few times. This chain joins TRBV7-2 and TRBJ2-4; D might be TRBD2 (5 bases). CDR3 length: 12 amino acids. Germline V gives CDR1 SGHTA, CDR2 FQGNSA. V dropped 5 bases and J dropped 6 bases, with 8 bases sitting between them. The CDR3 DNA sequence: TGTGCCAGCAGCATCGAGGGAAACATTCAGTACTTC. Translation gives CASSIEGNIQYF.

This clonotype was observed at least ten times. The chain uses TRBV3-1 and TRBJ1-5, with D perhaps matching TRBD1 (5 bases). This CDR3 has 15 amino acids. The V gene lost 4 bases and the J gene lost 6 bases, with 16 bases spanning the gap. Germline lookup yields CDR1 LGHDT and CDR2 YNNKEL (reference sequence). The CDR3 DNA sequence: TGTGCCAGCAGCCCTGGGGCGGGAGGCGGTCAGCCCCAGCATTTT. Protein: CASSPGAGGGQPQHF.

This clonotype occurred many times. The V call is TRBV7-2, the J call TRBJ2-3; D gene uncertain. V was shortened by 5 bases and J by 3 bases, with 6 bases between the two germline ends. CDR3 length: 12 amino acids. Germline CDR1 reads SGHTA; CDR2 reads FQGNSA. The DNA of the CDR3 is TGTGCCAGCAGCCGGTGGACAGATACGCAGTATTTT. This sequence encodes CASSRWTDTQYF.

The chain is built from TRBV28 and TRBJ1-1; D unresolved. This CDR3 spans 14 amino acids. Trimming took 5 bases from V and 1 from J, leaving 11 bases between them. The germline V gene has CDR1 MDHEN and CDR2 SYDVKM. The CDR3 DNA reads TGTGCCAGCAGTCCCAGACGGGAGAACACTGAAGCTTTCTTT. Its protein product is CASSPRRENTEAFF.

This clonotype came up many times. The chain employs TRBV7-9 and TRBJ2-3; no reliable D call. The CDR3 loop spans 16 amino acids. The V and J ends lost 5 bases and 3 bases respectively, with 18 bases between them. Germline CDR1 and CDR2: SEHNR and FQNEAQ (reference sequence). The CDR3 is CASSPESGGRTDTQYF. The DNA of the CDR3 is TGTGCCAGCAGCCCCGAATCCGGCGGTAGAACAGATACGCAGTATTTT.